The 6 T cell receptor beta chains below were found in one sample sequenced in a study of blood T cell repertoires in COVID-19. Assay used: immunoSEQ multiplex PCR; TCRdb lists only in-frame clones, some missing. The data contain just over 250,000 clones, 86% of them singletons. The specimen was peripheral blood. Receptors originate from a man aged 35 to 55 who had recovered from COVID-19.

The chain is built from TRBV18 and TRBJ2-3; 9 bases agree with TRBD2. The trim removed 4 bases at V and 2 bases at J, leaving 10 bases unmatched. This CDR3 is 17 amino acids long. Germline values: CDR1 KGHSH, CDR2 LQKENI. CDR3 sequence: CASSLEASGILTDTQYF. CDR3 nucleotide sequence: TGTGCCAGCTCACTTGAGGCTAGCGGGATCCTCACAGATACGCAGTATTTT.

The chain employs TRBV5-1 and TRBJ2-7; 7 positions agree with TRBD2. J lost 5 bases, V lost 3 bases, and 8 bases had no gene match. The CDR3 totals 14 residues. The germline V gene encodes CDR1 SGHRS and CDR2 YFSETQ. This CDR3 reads CASSSRGVYNEQYF. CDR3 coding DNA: TGCGCCAGCAGCTCTCGGGGGGTTTACAACGAGCAGTACTTC.

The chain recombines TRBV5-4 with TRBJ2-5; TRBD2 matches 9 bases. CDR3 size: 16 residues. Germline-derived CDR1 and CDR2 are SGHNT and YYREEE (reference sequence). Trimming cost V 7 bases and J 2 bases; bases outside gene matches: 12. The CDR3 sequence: CASEEGSGGPQETQYF. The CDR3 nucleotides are TGTGCCAGCGAGGAGGGTAGCGGGGGCCCTCAAGAGACCCAGTACTTC. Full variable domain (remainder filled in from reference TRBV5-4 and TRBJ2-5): ETGVTQSPTHLIKTRGQQVTLRCSSQSGHNTVSWYQQALGQGPQFIFQYYREEENGRGNFPPRFSGLQFPNYSSELNVNALELDDSALYLCASEEGSGGPQETQYFGPGTRLLVL.

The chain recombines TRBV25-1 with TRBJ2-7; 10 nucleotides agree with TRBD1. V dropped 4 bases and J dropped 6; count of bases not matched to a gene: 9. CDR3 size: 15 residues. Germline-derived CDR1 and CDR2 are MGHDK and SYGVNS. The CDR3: CASSGRDRGSREQYF. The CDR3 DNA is TGTGCCAGCAGTGGCCGGGACAGGGGCTCTCGCGAGCAGTACTTC.

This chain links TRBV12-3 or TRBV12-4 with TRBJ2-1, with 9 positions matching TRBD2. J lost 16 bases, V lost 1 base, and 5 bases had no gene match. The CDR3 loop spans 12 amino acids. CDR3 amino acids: CASSLGRRGGFF. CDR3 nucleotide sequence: TGTGCCAGCAGTTTAGGGCGGCGGGGGGGCTTCTTC.

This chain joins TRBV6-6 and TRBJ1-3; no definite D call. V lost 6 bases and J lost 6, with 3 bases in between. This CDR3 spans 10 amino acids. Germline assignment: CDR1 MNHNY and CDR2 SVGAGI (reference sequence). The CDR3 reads CASRQNTIYF. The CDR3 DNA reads TGTGCCAGCAGACAAAACACCATATATTTT.